The TCR beta chain under discussion was sequenced for a study of blood T cell repertoires in COVID-19 (TCRdb year 2020). As for the study more broadly: Samples covering the acute and convalescent phases of COVID-19 were provided by collaborators in the United States, Italy and Spain. The prospective study material was composed of cDNA or gDNA derived from T cells, B-cell-depleted T cells, or PBMCs. Deeply sampled blood TCRbeta repertoires from subjects exposed to, actively infected with, or recovered from COVID-19 were included in the dataset. The repertoires were made available in a free public database intended to serve as a resource for research on the immune response to SARS-CoV-2. Samples were obtained from the ongoing ImmuneRACE study (first 160 participants) and from 1,254 subjects provided by 6 global collaborators. Sample metadata almost always included a de-identified subject ID, COVID-19 status, age in years and sex. Where available, HLA class I and class II types were obtained from metadata supplied by the sample provider rather than from assay-based typing.

Each collaborating institution followed its own protocols to collect whole blood in K2EDTA tubes. For TCRbeta analysis, collaborators shipped samples in one of three forms: frozen whole blood, isolated PBMCs, or DNA extracted from either of those sample types. Study-wide findings and limitations: The quantity of clinical and demographic metadata differed by source and by participant and was supplied without curation.

Reading from cysteine to phenylalanine, the CDR3 counts 16 amino acids. The only DNA kept is the CDR3, 48 bases in frame from the first base. V is cut by 3 bases and J by 1 base, and the space between the germline ends is 13 bases. Taken from the germline V gene, the CDR1 and CDR2 loops are ENHRY and SYGVKD. The immunoSEQ Assay, a bias-controlled multiplex PCR, was used to amplify TCRbeta CDR3 regions from genomic DNA. Concerning the study's data processing: The number of nucleated cells in each sample was estimated by amplification of reference gene primers within the assay. Sequence reads were collapsed and filtered to measure the absolute abundance of every unique TCRbeta CDR3 rearrangement. For each sample, productive Simpson clonality was calculated as the square root of Simpson's diversity index across productive rearrangements. This is the immuneACCESS table as TCRdb keeps it, with only in-frame sequences that have V and J called. A part of the clones is gone; compared with another copy, unresolved V genes explain less than half, and the rest is unexplained. Clonal size and the V and J genes are those of that table, whereas D and trimming came from the DNA. The table for this sample lists approximately 190,000 clones; around 80% of them were counted only once. The ten largest account for over 13% of the sample.

Comments on this clone: This receptor's antigen is unknown. Qualities for individual bases were not recorded, and no much larger clone is one base off.

The source material was peripheral blood. The chain is encoded by TRBV10-3 joined to TRBJ1-3; TRBD1 might be the D gene, on 6 matching bases. This sequence was found in a man aged 25-40 years with active or convalescent COVID-19. The bases read TGTGCCATCAGTGACCCGGACAGAGCGTCTGGAAACACCATATATTTT. It codes for CAISDPDRASGNTIYF.